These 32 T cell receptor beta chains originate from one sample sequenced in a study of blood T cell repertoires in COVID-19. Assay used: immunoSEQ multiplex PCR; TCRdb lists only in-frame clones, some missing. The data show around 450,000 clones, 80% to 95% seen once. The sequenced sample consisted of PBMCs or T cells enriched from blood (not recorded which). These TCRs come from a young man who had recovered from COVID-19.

CDR3 DNA sequence: TGTGCCACCAGCAGGTCCATACAGGGGACTAATGAAAAACTGTTTTTT. Encoded protein: CATSRSIQGTNEKLFF. The J gene is TRBJ1-4, the V gene TRBV15, with TRBD1 identical over 7 bases. Unmatched junction bases numbered 6, after V lost 3 bases and J lost 2 bases. This CDR3 comprises 16 residues. CDR1 is LNHNV, CDR2 YYDKDF, per germline (reference sequence). The full variable domain, its missing parts supplied by reference TRBV15 and TRBJ1-4, is DAMVIQNPRYQVTQFGKPVTLSCSQTLNHNVMYWYQQKSSQAPKLLFHYYDKDFNNEADTPDNFQSRRPNTSFCFLDIRSPGLGDTAMYLCATSRSIQGTNEKLFFGSGTQLSVL.

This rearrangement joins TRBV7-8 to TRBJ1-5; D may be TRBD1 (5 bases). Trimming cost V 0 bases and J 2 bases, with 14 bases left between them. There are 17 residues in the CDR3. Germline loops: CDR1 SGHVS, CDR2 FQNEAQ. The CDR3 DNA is TGTGCCAGCAGCTTAGCTCGGAGGGGTGTTGGCAATCAGCCCCAGCATTTT. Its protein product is CASSLARRGVGNQPQHF.

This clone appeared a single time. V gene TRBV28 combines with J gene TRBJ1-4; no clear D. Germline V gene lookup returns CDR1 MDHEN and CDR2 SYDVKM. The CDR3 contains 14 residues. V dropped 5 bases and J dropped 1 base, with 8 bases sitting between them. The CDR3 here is CASSRLKTNEKLFF. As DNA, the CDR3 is TGTGCCAGCAGTAGACTGAAAACTAATGAAAAACTGTTTTTT.

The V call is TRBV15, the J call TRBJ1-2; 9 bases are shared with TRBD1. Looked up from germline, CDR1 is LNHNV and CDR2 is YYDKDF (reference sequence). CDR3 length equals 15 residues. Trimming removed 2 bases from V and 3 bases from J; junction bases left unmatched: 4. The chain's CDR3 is CATSRPDRGDYGYTF. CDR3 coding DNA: TGTGCCACCAGCAGACCGGACAGGGGCGACTATGGCTACACCTTC.

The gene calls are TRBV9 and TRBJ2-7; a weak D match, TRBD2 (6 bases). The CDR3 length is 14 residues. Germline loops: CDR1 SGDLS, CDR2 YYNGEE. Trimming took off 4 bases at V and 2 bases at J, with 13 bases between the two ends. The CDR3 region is CASSPSGLTYEQYF. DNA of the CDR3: TGTGCCAGCAGCCCAAGCGGGTTAACCTACGAGCAGTACTTC.

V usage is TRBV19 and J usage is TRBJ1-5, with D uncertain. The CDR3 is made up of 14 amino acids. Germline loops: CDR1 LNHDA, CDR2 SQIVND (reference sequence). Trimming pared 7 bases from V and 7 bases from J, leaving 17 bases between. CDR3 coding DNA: TGTGCCAGTACCCTATTGGTAGGCGGACAGCCCCAGCATTTT. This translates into CASTLLVGGQPQHF.

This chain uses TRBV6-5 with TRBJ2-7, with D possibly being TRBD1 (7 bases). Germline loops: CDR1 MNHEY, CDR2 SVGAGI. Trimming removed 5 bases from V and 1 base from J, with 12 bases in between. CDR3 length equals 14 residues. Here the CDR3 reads CASSPGGHSYEQYF. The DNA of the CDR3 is TGTGCCAGCAGTCCAGGGGGGCATTCCTACGAGCAGTACTTC.

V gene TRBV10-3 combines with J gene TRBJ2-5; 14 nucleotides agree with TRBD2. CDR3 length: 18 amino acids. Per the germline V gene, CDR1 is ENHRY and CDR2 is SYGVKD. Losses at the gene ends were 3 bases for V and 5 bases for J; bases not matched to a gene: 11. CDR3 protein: CAISDFGTSGRERETQYF. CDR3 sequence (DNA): TGTGCCATCAGTGACTTCGGGACTAGCGGGAGAGAACGGGAGACCCAGTACTTC.

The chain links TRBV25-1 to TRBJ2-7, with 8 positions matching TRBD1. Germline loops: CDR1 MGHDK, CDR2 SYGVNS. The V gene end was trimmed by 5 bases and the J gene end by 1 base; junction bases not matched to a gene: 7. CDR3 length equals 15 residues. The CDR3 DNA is TGTGCCAGCAGTCTGACAGGGGTTCGGTCCTACGAGCAGTACTTC. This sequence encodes CASSLTGVRSYEQYF.

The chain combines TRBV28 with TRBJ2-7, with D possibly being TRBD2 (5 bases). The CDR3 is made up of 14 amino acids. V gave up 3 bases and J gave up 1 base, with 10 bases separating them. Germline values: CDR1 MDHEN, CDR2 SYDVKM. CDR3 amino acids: CASSFEGESYEQYF. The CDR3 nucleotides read TGTGCCAGCAGTTTTGAGGGCGAATCCTACGAGCAGTACTTC.

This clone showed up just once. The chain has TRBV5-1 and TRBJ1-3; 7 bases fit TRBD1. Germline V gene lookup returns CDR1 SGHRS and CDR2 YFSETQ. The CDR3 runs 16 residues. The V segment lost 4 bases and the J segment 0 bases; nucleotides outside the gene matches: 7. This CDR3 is CASSPETGNSGNTIYF. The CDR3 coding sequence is TGCGCCAGCAGCCCGGAGACAGGGAACTCTGGAAACACCATATATTTT.

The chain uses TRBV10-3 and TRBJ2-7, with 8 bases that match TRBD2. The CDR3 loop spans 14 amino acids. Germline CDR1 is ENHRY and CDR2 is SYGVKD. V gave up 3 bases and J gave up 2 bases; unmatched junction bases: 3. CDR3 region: CAISEERETYEQYF. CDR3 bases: TGTGCCATCAGTGAAGAGCGGGAGACCTACGAGCAGTACTTC.

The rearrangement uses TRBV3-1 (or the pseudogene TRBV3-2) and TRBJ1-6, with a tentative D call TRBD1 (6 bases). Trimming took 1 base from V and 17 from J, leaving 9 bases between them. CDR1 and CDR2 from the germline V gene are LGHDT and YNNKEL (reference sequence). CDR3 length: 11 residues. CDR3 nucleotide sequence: TGTGCCAGCAGCCAAGGACAGGCCTTCCACTTT. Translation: CASSQGQAFHF.

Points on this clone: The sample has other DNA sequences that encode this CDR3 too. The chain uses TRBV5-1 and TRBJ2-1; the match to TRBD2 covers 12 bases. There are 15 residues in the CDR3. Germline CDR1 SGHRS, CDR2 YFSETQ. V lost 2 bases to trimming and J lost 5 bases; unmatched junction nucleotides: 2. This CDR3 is CASSLLAGGDNEQFF. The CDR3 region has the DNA TGCGCCAGCAGCTTACTAGCGGGAGGCGACAATGAGCAGTTCTTC.

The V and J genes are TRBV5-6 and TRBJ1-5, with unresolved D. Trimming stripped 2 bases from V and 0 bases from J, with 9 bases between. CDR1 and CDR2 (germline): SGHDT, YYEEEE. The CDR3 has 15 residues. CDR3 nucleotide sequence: TGTGCCAGCAGCTTTTGGCAGAATAGCAATCAGCCCCAGCATTTT. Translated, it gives CASSFWQNSNQPQHF. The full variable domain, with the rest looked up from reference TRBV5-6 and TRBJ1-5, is DAGVTQSPTHLIKTRGQQVTLRCSPKSGHDTVSWYQQALGQGPQFIFQYYEEEERQRGNFPDRFSGHQFPNYSSELNVNALLLGDSALYLCASSFWQNSNQPQHFGDGTRLSIL.

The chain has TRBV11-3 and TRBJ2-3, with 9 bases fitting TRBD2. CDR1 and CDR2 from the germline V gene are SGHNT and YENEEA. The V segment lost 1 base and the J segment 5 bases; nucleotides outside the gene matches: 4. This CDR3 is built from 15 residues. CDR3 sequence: CASSLGLAGRDTQYF. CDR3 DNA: TGTGCCAGCAGCTTAGGCCTAGCGGGGAGAGATACGCAGTATTTT.

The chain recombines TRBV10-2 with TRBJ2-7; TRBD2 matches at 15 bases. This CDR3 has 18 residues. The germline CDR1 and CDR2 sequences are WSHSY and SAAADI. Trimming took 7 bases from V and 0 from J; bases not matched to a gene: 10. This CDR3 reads CASTPGLAGGPTSYEQYF. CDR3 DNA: TGCGCCAGCACCCCGGGACTAGCGGGGGGCCCAACCTCCTACGAGCAGTACTTC.

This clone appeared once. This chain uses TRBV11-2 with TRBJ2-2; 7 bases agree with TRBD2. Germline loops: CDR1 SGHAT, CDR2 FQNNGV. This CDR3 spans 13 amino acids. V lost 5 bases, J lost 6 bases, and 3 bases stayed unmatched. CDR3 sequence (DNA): TGTGCCAGCAGCACAGGACTAGCCGGGGAGCTGTTTTTT. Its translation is CASSTGLAGELFF.

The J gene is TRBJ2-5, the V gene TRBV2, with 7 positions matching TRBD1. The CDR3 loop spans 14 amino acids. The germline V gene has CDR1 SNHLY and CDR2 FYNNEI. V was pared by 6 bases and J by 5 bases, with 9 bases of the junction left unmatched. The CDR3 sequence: CASSATGTRETQYF. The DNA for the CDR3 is TGTGCCAGCAGCGCGACAGGGACAAGGGAGACCCAGTACTTC.

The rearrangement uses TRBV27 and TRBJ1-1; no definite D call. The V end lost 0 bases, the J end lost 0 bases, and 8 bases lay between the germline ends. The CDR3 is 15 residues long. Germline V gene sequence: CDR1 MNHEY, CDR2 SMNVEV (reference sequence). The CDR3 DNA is TGTGCCAGCAGTTTATCGGTCAGTTTGAACACTGAAGCTTTCTTT. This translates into CASSLSVSLNTEAFF.

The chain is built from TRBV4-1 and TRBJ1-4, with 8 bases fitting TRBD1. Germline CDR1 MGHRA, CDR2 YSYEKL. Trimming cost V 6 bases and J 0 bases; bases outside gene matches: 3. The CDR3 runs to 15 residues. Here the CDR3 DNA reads TGCGCCAGCAGAAAACAGGGGGCAACTAATGAAAAACTGTTTTTT. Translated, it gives CASRKQGATNEKLFF.

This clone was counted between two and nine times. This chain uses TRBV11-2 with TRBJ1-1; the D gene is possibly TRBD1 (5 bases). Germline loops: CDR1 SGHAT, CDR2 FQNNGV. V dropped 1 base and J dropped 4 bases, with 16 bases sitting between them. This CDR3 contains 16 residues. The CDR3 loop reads CASSLGLGGGSTEAFF. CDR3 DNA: TGTGCCAGCAGCTTAGGCTTGGGGGGTGGAAGCACTGAAGCTTTCTTT.

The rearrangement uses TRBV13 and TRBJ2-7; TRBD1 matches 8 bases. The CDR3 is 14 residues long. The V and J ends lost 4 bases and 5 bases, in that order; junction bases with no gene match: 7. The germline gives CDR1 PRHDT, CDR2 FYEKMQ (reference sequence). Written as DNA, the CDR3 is TGTGCCAGCAGCTGGCGACAGGGGTCCAACGAGCAGTACTTC. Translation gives CASSWRQGSNEQYF.

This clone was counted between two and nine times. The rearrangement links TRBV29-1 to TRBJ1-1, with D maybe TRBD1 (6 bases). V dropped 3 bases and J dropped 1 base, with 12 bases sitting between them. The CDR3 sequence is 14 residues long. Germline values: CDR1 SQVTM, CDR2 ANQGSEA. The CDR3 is CSVEQRQANTEAFF. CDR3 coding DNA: TGCAGCGTTGAGCAGAGACAGGCGAACACTGAAGCTTTCTTT.

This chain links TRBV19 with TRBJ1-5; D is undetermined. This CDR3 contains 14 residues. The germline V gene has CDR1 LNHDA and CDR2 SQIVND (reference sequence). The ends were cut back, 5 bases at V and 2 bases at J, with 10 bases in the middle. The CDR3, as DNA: TGTGCCAGTAGTTTCCCGGGAGGCAATCAGCCCCAGCATTTT. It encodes CASSFPGGNQPQHF.

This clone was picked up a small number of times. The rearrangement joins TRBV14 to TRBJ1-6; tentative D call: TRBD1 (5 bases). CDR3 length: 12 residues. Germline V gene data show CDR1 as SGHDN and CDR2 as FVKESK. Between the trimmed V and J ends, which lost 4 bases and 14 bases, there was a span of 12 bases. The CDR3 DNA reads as TGTGCCAGCAGCCCGGGGGGACCGGCCCTCCACTTT. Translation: CASSPGGPALHF.

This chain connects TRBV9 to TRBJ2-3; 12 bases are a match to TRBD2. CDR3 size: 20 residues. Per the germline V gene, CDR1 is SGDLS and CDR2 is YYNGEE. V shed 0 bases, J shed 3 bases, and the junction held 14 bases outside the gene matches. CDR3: CASSVGPLTRTSGTTDTQYF. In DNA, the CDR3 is TGTGCCAGCAGCGTAGGGCCTCTGACTAGGACTAGCGGGACTACAGATACGCAGTATTTT.

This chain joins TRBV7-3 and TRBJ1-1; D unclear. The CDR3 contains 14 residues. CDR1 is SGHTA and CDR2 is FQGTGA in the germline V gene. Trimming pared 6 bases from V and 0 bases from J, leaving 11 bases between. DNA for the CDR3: TGTGCCAGCAGTCTAAGCGGTATGAACACTGAAGCTTTCTTT. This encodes CASSLSGMNTEAFF.

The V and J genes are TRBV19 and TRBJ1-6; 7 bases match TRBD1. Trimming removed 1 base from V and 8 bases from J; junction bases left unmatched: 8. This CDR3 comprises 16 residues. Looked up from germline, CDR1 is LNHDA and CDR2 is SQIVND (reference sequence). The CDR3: CASSIGGRGSDSPLHF. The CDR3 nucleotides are TGTGCCAGTAGTATAGGAGGCAGGGGGTCGGATTCACCCCTCCACTTT. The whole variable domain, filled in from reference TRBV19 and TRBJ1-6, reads DGGITQSPKYLFRKEGQNVTLSCEQNLNHDAMYWYRQDPGQGLRLIYYSQIVNDFQKGDIAEGYSVSREKKESFPLTVTSAQKNPTAFYLCASSIGGRGSDSPLHFGNGTRLTVT.

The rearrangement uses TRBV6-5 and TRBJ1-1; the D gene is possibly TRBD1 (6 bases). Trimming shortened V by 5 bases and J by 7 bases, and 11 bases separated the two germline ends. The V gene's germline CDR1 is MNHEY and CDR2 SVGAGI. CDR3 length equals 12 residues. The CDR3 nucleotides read TGTGCCAGCAGTCACCCGGACAGTGAAGCTTTCTTT. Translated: CASSHPDSEAFF.

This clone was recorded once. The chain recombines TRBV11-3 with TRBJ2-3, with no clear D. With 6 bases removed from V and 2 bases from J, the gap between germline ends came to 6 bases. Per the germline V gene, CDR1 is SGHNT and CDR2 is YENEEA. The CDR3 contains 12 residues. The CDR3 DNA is TGTGCCAGCAGTCCAGACACAGATACGCAGTATTTT. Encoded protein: CASSPDTDTQYF. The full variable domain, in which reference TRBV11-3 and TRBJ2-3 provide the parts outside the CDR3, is EAGVVQSPRYKIIEKKQPVAFWCNPISGHNTLYWYLQNLGQGPELLIRYENEEAVDDSQLPKDRFSAERLKGVDSTLKIQPAELGDSAVYLCASSPDTDTQYFGPGTRLTVL.

The CDR3 coding sequence is TGTGCCAGCAGCGACGACAGGACTCCCACCGGGGAGCTGTTTTTT. It codes for CASSDDRTPTGELFF. The J gene is TRBJ2-2, the V gene TRBV9; perhaps TRBD1 as D (6 bases). Germline V gives CDR1 SGDLS, CDR2 YYNGEE. The CDR3 consists of 15 residues. V lost 3 bases and J 4 bases, leaving 13 bases between the germline ends.